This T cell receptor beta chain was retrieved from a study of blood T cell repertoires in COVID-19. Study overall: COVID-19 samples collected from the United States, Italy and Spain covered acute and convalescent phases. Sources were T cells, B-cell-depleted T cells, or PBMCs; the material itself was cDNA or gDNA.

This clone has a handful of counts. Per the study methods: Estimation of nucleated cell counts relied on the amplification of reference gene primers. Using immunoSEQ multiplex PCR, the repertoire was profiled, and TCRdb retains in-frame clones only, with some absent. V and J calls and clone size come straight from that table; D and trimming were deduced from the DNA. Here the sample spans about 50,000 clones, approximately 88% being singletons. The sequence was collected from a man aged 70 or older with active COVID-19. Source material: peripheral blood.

CDR3 coding DNA: TGTGCCAGCAGACCTCTAGGGGAGGGGGGCTATGGCTACACCTTC. Translation gives CASRPLGEGGYGYTF. The chain has TRBV28 and TRBJ1-2, with TRBD1 as a possible D gene (6 bases). Trimming pared 6 bases from V and 4 bases from J, leaving 18 bases between. This CDR3 comprises 15 residues. The germline V gene has CDR1 MDHEN and CDR2 SYDVKM.